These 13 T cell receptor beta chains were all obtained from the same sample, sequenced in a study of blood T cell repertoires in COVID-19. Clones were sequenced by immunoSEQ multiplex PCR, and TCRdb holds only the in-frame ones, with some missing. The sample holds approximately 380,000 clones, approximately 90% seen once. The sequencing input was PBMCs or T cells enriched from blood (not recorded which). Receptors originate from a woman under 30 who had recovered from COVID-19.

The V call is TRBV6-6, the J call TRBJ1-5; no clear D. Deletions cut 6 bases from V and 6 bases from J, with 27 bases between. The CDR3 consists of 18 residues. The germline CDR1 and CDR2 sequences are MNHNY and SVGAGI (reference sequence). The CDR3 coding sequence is TGTGCCAGCAGCCGATCCCCGGACGGGCGGAGGGTCGGTCAGCCCCAGCATTTT. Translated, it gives CASSRSPDGRRVGQPQHF.

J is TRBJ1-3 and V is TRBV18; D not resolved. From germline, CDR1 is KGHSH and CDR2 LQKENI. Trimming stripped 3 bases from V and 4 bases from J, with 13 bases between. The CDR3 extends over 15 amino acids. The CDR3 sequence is CASSPAPGTGNTIYF. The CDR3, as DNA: TGTGCCAGCTCACCCGCCCCGGGTACCGGAAACACCATATATTTT.

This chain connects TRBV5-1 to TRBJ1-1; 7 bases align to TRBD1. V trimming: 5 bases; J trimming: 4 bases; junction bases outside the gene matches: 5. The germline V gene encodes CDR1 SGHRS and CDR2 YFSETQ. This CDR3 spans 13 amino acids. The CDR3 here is CASRDRDITEAFF. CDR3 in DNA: TGCGCCAGCAGAGACAGGGACATCACTGAAGCTTTCTTT.

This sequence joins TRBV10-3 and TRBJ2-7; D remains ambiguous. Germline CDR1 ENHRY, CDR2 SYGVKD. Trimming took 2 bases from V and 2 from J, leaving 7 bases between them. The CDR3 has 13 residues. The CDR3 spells CAISEGQPYEQYF. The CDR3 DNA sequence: TGTGCCATCAGTGAGGGGCAACCCTACGAGCAGTACTTC.

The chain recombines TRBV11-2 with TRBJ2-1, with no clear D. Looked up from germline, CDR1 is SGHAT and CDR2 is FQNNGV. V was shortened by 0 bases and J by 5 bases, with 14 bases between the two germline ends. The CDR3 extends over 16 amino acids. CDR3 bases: TGTGCCAGCAGCTTAGATCCCCAGAGGCCGAACAATGAGCAGTTCTTC. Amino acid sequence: CASSLDPQRPNNEQFF.

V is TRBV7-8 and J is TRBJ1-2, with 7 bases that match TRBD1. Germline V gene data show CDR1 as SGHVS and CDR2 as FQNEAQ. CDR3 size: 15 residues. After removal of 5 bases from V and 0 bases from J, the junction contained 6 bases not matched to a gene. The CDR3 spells CASSRGTAANYGYTF. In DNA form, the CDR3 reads TGTGCCAGCAGCCGAGGGACAGCAGCTAACTATGGCTACACCTTC.

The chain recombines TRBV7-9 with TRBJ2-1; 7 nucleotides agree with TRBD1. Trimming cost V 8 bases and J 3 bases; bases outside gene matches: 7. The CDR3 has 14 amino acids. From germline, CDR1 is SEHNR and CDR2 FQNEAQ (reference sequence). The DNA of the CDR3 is TGTGCCAGCGAACGGGACAGATACTACAATGAGCAGTTCTTC. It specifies CASERDRYYNEQFF.

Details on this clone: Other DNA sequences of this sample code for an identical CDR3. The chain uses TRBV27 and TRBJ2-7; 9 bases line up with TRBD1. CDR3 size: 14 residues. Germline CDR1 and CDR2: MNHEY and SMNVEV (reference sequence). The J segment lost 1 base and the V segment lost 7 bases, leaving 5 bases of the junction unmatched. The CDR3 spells CASIRDRDSYEQYF. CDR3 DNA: TGTGCCAGCATCCGGGACAGGGATTCCTACGAGCAGTACTTC.

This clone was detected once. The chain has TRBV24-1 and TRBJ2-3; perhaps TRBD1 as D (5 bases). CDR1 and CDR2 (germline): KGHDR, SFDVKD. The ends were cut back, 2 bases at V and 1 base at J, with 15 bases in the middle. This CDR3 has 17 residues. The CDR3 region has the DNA TGTGCCACCAGTGATTCTATCCTGGGGCAGGGCACAGATACGCAGTATTTT. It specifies CATSDSILGQGTDTQYF.

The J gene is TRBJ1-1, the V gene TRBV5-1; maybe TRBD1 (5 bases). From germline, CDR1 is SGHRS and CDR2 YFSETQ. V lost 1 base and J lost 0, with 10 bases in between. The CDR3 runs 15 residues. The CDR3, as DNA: TGCGCCAGCAGCTTGTTGGAGGGGTTGAACACTGAAGCTTTCTTT. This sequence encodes CASSLLEGLNTEAFF.

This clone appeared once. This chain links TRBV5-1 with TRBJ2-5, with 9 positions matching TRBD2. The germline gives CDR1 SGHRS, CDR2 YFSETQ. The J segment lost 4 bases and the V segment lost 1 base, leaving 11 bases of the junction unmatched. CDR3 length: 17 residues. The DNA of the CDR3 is TGCGCCAGCAGCTTGTTATCGGCGGGGGGGCTGGGAGAGACCCAGTACTTC. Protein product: CASSLLSAGGLGETQYF.

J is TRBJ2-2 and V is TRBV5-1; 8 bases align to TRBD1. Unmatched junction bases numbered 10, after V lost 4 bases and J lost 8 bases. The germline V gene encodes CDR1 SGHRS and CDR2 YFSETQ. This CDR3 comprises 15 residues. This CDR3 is CASSTGQALVGELFF. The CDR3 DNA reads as TGCGCCAGCAGCACGGGACAGGCCCTTGTAGGGGAGCTGTTTTTT. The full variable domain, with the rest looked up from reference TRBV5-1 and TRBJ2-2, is KAGVTQTPRYLIKTRGQQVTLSCSPISGHRSVSWYQQTPGQGLQFLFEYFSETQRNKGNFPGRFSGRQFSNSRSEMNVSTLELGDSALYLCASSTGQALVGELFFGEGSRLTVL.

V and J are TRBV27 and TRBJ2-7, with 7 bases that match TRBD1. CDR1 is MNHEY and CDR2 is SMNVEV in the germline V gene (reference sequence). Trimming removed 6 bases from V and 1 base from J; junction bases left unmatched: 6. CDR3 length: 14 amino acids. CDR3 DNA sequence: TGTGCCAGCAGATTCGAGGGGGCGTCCTACGAGCAGTACTTC. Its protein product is CASRFEGASYEQYF.